This entry lists 27 T cell receptor beta chains sequenced from one sample in a study of blood T cell repertoires in COVID-19. The method was immunoSEQ multiplex PCR; TCRdb's version includes in-frame clones alone and lacks a portion of them. The sample yields around 80,000 clones, roughly 82% seen once. Sequenced sample: peripheral blood. The receptor source for this set is a man older than 75 with acute or convalescent COVID-19.

This chain connects TRBV6-1 to TRBJ2-1; 10 positions agree with TRBD1. The CDR3 covers 15 residues. In germline, CDR1 is MNHNS, CDR2 SASEGT. With V trimmed by 2 bases and J by 7 bases, 5 bases remained unmatched. CDR3 in DNA: TGTGCCAGCAGTGAACGGGACAGGGGTTTAAATGAGCAGTTCTTC. Translating it yields CASSERDRGLNEQFF.

The chain joins TRBV3-1 (or the pseudogene TRBV3-2) to TRBJ1-5; unclear D gene. The CDR3 contains 14 residues. V dropped 4 bases and J dropped 1 base, with 8 bases sitting between them. Germline CDR1 is LGHDT and CDR2 is YNNKEL (reference sequence). The DNA for the CDR3 is TGTGCCAGCAGCCGAGGTACAAGCAATCAGCCCCAGCATTTT. It is translated as CASSRGTSNQPQHF.

The gene calls are TRBV11-2 and TRBJ1-1; no firm D call. The CDR3 contains 14 residues. The V end was cut by 2 bases, the J end by 0 bases, with 7 bases between. Germline V CDR1 and CDR2: SGHAT, FQNNGV. DNA for the CDR3: TGTGCCAGCAGCTTAAAACATCTGAACACTGAAGCTTTCTTT. Translated, it gives CASSLKHLNTEAFF.

This chain links TRBV10-3 with TRBJ2-7; 8 nucleotides agree with TRBD2. The germline V gene encodes CDR1 ENHRY and CDR2 SYGVKD. The CDR3 has 14 residues. J lost 7 bases, V lost 5 bases, and 10 bases had no gene match. The CDR3 is CAISTGGGSGEQYF. CDR3 sequence (DNA): TGTGCCATCAGTACCGGGGGGGGAAGCGGGGAGCAGTACTTC.

The chain is built from TRBV12-3 or TRBV12-4 and TRBJ2-1; no clear D. This CDR3 contains 13 residues. V lost 2 bases to trimming and J lost 2 bases, with 4 bases between them. CDR3 nucleotide sequence: TGTGCCAGCAGTTTACGAGCCTACAATGAGCAGTTCTTC. Translating it yields CASSLRAYNEQFF.

J is TRBJ1-1 and V is TRBV25-1; D is undetermined. Per germline, CDR1 MGHDK and CDR2 SYGVNS. Trimming took 3 bases from V and 14 from J, leaving 16 bases between them. The CDR3 spans 12 residues. CDR3 in DNA: TGTGCCAGCAGTGACTCCCTAACTACCGTATTCTTT. Its protein is CASSDSLTTVFF. The complete variable domain, with remaining parts taken from reference TRBV25-1 and TRBJ1-1, reads EADIYQTPRYLVIGTGKKITLECSQTMGHDKMYWYQQDPGMELHLIHYSYGVNSTEKGDLSSESTVSRIRTEHFPLTLESARPSHTSQYLCASSDSLTTVFFGQGTRLTVV.

The rearrangement uses TRBV10-3 and TRBJ2-3; D is perhaps TRBD2 (5 bases). The CDR3 is made up of 15 amino acids. Germline-derived CDR1 and CDR2 are ENHRY and SYGVKD. V was pared by 3 bases and J by 0 bases, with 10 bases between. This chain's CDR3 is CAISDPSKSTDTQYF. The DNA for the CDR3 is TGTGCCATCAGTGACCCTAGCAAAAGCACAGATACGCAGTATTTT.

The chain couples TRBV6-9 to TRBJ1-1; 8 nucleotides agree with TRBD1. V lost 9 bases, J lost 0 bases, and 6 bases stayed unmatched. The germline V gene encodes CDR1 MNHGY and CDR2 SVAAGI. This CDR3 is 14 amino acids long. CDR3 protein: CASKTGAMNTEAFF. As DNA, the CDR3 is TGTGCCAGTAAGACAGGGGCAATGAACACTGAAGCTTTCTTT.

This chain uses TRBV5-4 with TRBJ2-1; 9 nucleotides line up with TRBD1. The germline V gene has CDR1 SGHNT and CDR2 YYREEE (reference sequence). This CDR3 spans 15 amino acids. J lost 2 bases, V lost 1 base, and 1 base had no gene match. The CDR3 DNA sequence: TGTGCCAGCAGCTTGAGGGACAGGGCCTACAATGAGCAGTTCTTC. It translates to CASSLRDRAYNEQFF.

This clone was found a few times. The rearrangement uses TRBV2 and TRBJ1-5; no clear D gene. V lost 2 bases, J lost 11 bases, and 16 bases lay in between. This CDR3 contains 14 residues. Germline lookup yields CDR1 SNHLY and CDR2 FYNNEI. CDR3 loop: CASSESADLSAQHF. In DNA, the CDR3 is TGTGCCAGCAGTGAATCCGCAGATTTATCAGCCCAGCATTTT.

The gene calls are TRBV19 and TRBJ2-7, with D possibly matching TRBD1 (7 bases). CDR1 is LNHDA, CDR2 SQIVND, per germline (reference sequence). Between the trimmed V and J ends, which lost 5 bases and 0 bases, there was a span of 20 bases. This CDR3 has 17 amino acids. CDR3 region: CASSPRRGTEPSYEQYF. In DNA form, the CDR3 reads TGTGCCAGTAGTCCCCGCCGGGGGACAGAACCCTCCTACGAGCAGTACTTC.

V gene TRBV2 combines with J gene TRBJ1-4; no clear D. Germline V gives CDR1 SNHLY, CDR2 FYNNEI. The CDR3 totals 13 residues. The V end lost 6 bases, the J end lost 8 bases, and 13 bases lay between the germline ends. CDR3 amino acids: CASSSLAPEKLFF. CDR3 bases: TGTGCCAGCAGCAGTCTAGCACCCGAAAAACTGTTTTTT.

This clone appeared a few times. The chain carries TRBV30 and TRBJ1-2; the D gene is possibly TRBD1 (6 bases). The germline V gene has CDR1 GTSNPN and CDR2 SVGIG (reference sequence). The V end was cut by 2 bases, the J end by 6 bases, with 7 bases between. The CDR3 loop spans 11 amino acids. The chain's CDR3 is CAWSHRDGYTF. CDR3 sequence (DNA): TGTGCCTGGAGTCACAGGGATGGCTACACCTTC.

V and J are TRBV19 and TRBJ2-1, with 8 bases identical to TRBD1. The CDR3 extends over 14 amino acids. Germline CDR1 reads LNHDA; CDR2 reads SQIVND (reference sequence). V was clipped by 2 bases and J by 10 bases; unmatched bases: 7. The CDR3 bases are TGTGCCAGTAGTATACTGACAGGGGTAAGCGAGCAGTTCTTC. As protein: CASSILTGVSEQFF.

The J gene is TRBJ2-5, the V gene TRBV5-1, with a weak D call TRBD1 (5 bases). The V and J ends lost 4 bases and 4 bases respectively, with 14 bases between them. There are 14 residues in the CDR3. Germline lookup yields CDR1 SGHRS and CDR2 YFSETQ. The CDR3 spells CASSLGVARETQYF. The CDR3 bases are TGCGCCAGCAGCCTAGGGGTCGCGCGAGAGACCCAGTACTTC. The variable domain in full, completed from reference TRBV5-1 and TRBJ2-5, reads KAGVTQTPRYLIKTRGQQVTLSCSPISGHRSVSWYQQTPGQGLQFLFEYFSETQRNKGNFPGRFSGRQFSNSRSEMNVSTLELGDSALYLCASSLGVARETQYFGPGTRLLVL.

The chain employs TRBV19 and TRBJ1-6, with 7 bases aligning to TRBD1. The CDR3 consists of 13 residues. Germline CDR1 LNHDA, CDR2 SQIVND (reference sequence). The ends lost 10 bases at V and 8 bases at J; junction bases unmatched: 8. In nucleotides, the CDR3 is TGTGCCACAAGTGGGCAGGGGGATTCACCCCTCCACTTT. This encodes CATSGQGDSPLHF.

The chain joins TRBV27 to TRBJ2-7; TRBD1 matches 10 bases. CDR1 and CDR2 (germline): MNHEY, SMNVEV (reference sequence). Trimming took 6 bases from V and 6 from J; bases not matched to a gene: 11. There are 15 residues in the CDR3. The CDR3 here is CASSPLGQGIIEQYF. The CDR3 nucleotides are TGTGCCAGCAGCCCTTTGGGACAGGGGATTATCGAGCAGTACTTC.

The chain links TRBV25-1 to TRBJ1-5; tentatively, D is TRBD1 (5 bases). Trimming shortened V by 4 bases and J by 6 bases, and 19 bases separated the two germline ends. Germline loops: CDR1 MGHDK, CDR2 SYGVNS. The CDR3 contains 16 residues. The CDR3 DNA sequence: TGTGCCAGCAGTGCCCCGGACGGACTAGGGACTCAGCCCCAGCATTTT. It yields the protein CASSAPDGLGTQPQHF.

The genes are TRBV30 and TRBJ1-2; 7 nucleotides line up with TRBD1. The CDR3 covers 13 residues. V lost 2 bases and J lost 4; bases outside the gene matches: 4. Germline V gives CDR1 GTSNPN, CDR2 SVGIG (reference sequence). Here the CDR3 DNA reads TGTGCCTGGAGTACAGGGGTGGCCTATGGCTACACCTTC. Translated, it gives CAWSTGVAYGYTF. Drawing the rest from reference TRBV30 and TRBJ1-2, the complete variable domain is SQTIHQWPATLVQPVGSPLSLECTVEGTSNPNLYWYRQAAGRGLQLLFYSVGIGQISSEVPQNLSASRPQDRQFILSSKKLLLSDSGFYLCAWSTGVAYGYTFGSGTRLTVV.

This clone appeared once. This chain connects TRBV9 to TRBJ2-3; D unclear. Trimming cost V 3 bases and J 6 bases, with 14 bases left between them. The CDR3 contains 14 residues. The V gene's germline CDR1 is SGDLS and CDR2 YYNGEE. In nucleotides, the CDR3 is TGTGCCAGCAGCGCTTCGGTTGAGAGGGATACGCAGTATTTT. Translation: CASSASVERDTQYF.

This chain connects TRBV9 to TRBJ2-6; 8 positions agree with TRBD1. Per the germline V gene, CDR1 is SGDLS and CDR2 is YYNGEE. The CDR3 contains 20 residues. V shed 6 bases, J shed 1 base, and the junction held 18 bases outside the gene matches. In DNA, the CDR3 is TGTGCCAGCACCCGATCAATATGGACAGGGCCATATTCTGGGGCCAACGTCCTGACTTTC. It codes for CASTRSIWTGPYSGANVLTF. The variable domain in full, completed from reference TRBV9 and TRBJ2-6, reads DSGVTQTPKHLITATGQRVTLRCSPRSGDLSVYWYQQSLDQGLQFLIQYYNGEERAKGNILERFSAQQFPDLHSELNLSSLELGDSALYFCASTRSIWTGPYSGANVLTFGAGSRLTVL.

This clone was detected once. J is TRBJ2-5 and V is TRBV7-3, with TRBD2 matching over 8 bases. Germline CDR1 is SGHTA and CDR2 is FQGTGA. CDR3 length equals 14 residues. V dropped 5 bases and J dropped 5; count of bases not matched to a gene: 7. The CDR3 loop reads CASSNGGAMETQYF. The CDR3, as DNA: TGTGCCAGCAGCAACGGGGGGGCGATGGAGACCCAGTACTTC.

CDR3 coding DNA: TGTGCCAGCAGCTCCCGGGGGACAGGGATAACAGATACGCAGTATTTT. Encoded protein: CASSSRGTGITDTQYF. The genes are TRBV12-1 and TRBJ2-3; no DNA check was done on the table's D call, TRBD1. TRBV12-1 is annotated as a pseudogene. The CDR3 runs to 16 residues.

V and J are TRBV9 and TRBJ1-2, with 7 bases that match TRBD1. Per germline, CDR1 SGDLS and CDR2 YYNGEE. The ends lost 3 bases at V and 0 bases at J; junction bases unmatched: 5. The CDR3 sequence is 15 residues long. The CDR3 is CASSATGSANYGYTF. The CDR3 region has the DNA TGTGCCAGCAGCGCGACAGGGTCAGCTAACTATGGCTACACCTTC. Variable domain in full (rest from reference TRBV9 and TRBJ1-2): DSGVTQTPKHLITATGQRVTLRCSPRSGDLSVYWYQQSLDQGLQFLIQYYNGEERAKGNILERFSAQQFPDLHSELNLSSLELGDSALYFCASSATGSANYGYTFGSGTRLTVV.

This chain uses TRBV6-1 with TRBJ1-6; D not resolved. The CDR3 is made up of 13 amino acids. CDR1 MNHNS and CDR2 SASEGT come from the germline V gene. Trimming removed 2 bases at V and 7 bases at J, with 6 bases between. The CDR3 protein is CASSELVNSPLHF. The CDR3, as DNA: TGTGCCAGCAGTGAATTAGTGAATTCACCCCTCCACTTT.

The chain joins TRBV3-1 (or the pseudogene TRBV3-2) to TRBJ1-2; D is ambiguous. This CDR3 spans 14 amino acids. V was cut by 2 bases and J by 4 bases, with 11 bases left in between. CDR1 is LGHDT, CDR2 YNNKEL, per germline (reference sequence). The CDR3 sequence: CASSQLATVYGYTF. DNA for the CDR3: TGTGCCAGCAGCCAACTAGCGACGGTCTATGGCTACACCTTC.

The rearrangement links TRBV12-3 or TRBV12-4 to TRBJ2-7; no reliable D call. The CDR3 loop spans 13 amino acids. V dropped 5 bases and J dropped 2 bases, with 10 bases sitting between them. The CDR3 nucleotides read TGTGCCAGCAGTCCAACACCAGCCTACGAGCAGTACTTC. Its translation is CASSPTPAYEQYF.